The 28 T cell receptor beta chains reported below all come from one sample, sequenced in a study of T-cell reconstitution after alpha-beta-depleted transplantation in children. The authors prepared the TCRbeta library with unique molecular identifiers. TCRdb reanalysed the PCR reads using MiXCR and keeps one entry per CDR3 protein. The sample has some 830,000 distinct CDR3 sequences; under 20% are singletons. The source material was PBMCs, mostly from graft donor cells, sampled 360 days after TCRalphabeta/CD19-depleted stem cell transplant. The receptors originated from a male patient between 5 and 17 years old who had a stem cell transplant for acute lymphoblastic leukemia, so the T cells may come from the graft donor.

In its sample, this clonotype was seen many times. The chain recombines TRBV15 with TRBJ2-7; 10 bases are a match to TRBD2. CDR1 and CDR2 from the germline V gene are LNHNV and YYDKDF (reference sequence). The CDR3 is made up of 16 amino acids. The J segment lost 3 bases and the V segment lost 0 bases, leaving 5 bases of the junction unmatched. This CDR3 is CATSRDKLAGVYEQYF. CDR3 DNA: TGTGCCACCAGCAGAGATAAGCTAGCGGGAGTCTACGAGCAGTACTTC.

The V and J genes are TRBV10-3 and TRBJ2-5; the D call may be TRBD1 or TRBD2 (5 bases each). CDR1 and CDR2 (germline): ENHRY, SYGVKD. V was shortened by 4 bases and J by 5 bases, with 20 bases between the two germline ends. The CDR3 is made up of 16 amino acids. The CDR3 spells CAISGDGEIIQETQYF. The CDR3 DNA reads TGTGCCATCAGTGGGGACGGCGAGATAATCCAGGAGACCCAGTACTTC.

This chain joins TRBV3-1 and TRBJ1-1; D unclear. Germline V lookup: CDR1 LGHDT, CDR2 YNNKEL (reference sequence). There are 16 residues in the CDR3. The V gene lost 5 bases and the J gene lost 3 bases, with 19 bases spanning the gap. CDR3 coding DNA: TGTGCCAGCAGCAAGGATTGGTGGGGTGCGGACACTGAAGCTTTCTTT. Translated, it gives CASSKDWWGADTEAFF.

In its sample, this clonotype was seen many times. The rearrangement joins TRBV12-3 or TRBV12-4 to TRBJ2-1; TRBD1 matches at 7 bases. V shed 5 bases, J shed 13 bases, and the junction held 5 bases outside the gene matches. CDR3 length: 11 amino acids. The CDR3 reads CASSLGQAQFF. Here the CDR3 DNA reads TGTGCCAGCAGTCTTGGACAGGCACAGTTCTTC.

The chain links TRBV4-1 to TRBJ2-1; 12 bases agree with TRBD2. The germline V gene has CDR1 MGHRA and CDR2 YSYEKL. J lost 9 bases, V lost 1 base, and 4 bases had no gene match. CDR3 length: 15 amino acids. The DNA for the CDR3 is TGCGCCAGCAGCCAAGTTGGGGGACTAGCGGGTGAGCAGTTCTTC. Residues: CASSQVGGLAGEQFF.

This clonotype has only one observation. V gene TRBV5-1 combines with J gene TRBJ2-6; D is unresolved. CDR3 length equals 17 residues. V lost 0 bases to trimming and J lost 3 bases, with 13 bases between them. From germline, CDR1 is SGHRS and CDR2 YFSETQ. The chain's CDR3 is CASSLDLWGGGANVLTF. The CDR3 DNA is TGCGCCAGCAGCTTGGATCTTTGGGGTGGTGGGGCCAACGTCCTGACTTTC.

This rearrangement joins TRBV12-3 or TRBV12-4 to TRBJ2-7; D not resolved. CDR3 length equals 14 residues. Trimming removed 6 bases at V and 2 bases at J, with 14 bases between. CDR3 sequence: CASSPLGGAYEQYF. Written as DNA, the CDR3 is TGTGCCAGCAGCCCTTTAGGCGGAGCCTACGAGCAGTACTTC.

The table lists this clonotype with a few counts. The rearrangement joins TRBV6-6 to TRBJ2-7, with D perhaps matching TRBD1 (5 bases). CDR3 size: 12 residues. CDR1 is MNHNY, CDR2 SVGAGI, per germline (reference sequence). Trimming pared 10 bases from V and 6 bases from J, leaving 16 bases between. In DNA, the CDR3 is TGTGCCATCCAGGGCCTCTTGGGCGAGCAGTACTTC. Translated, it gives CAIQGLLGEQYF.

V and J are TRBV5-1 and TRBJ1-3; no firm D call. The length of the CDR3 is 16 residues. CDR1 is SGHRS and CDR2 is YFSETQ in the germline V gene. With 4 bases removed from V and 0 bases from J, the gap between germline ends came to 14 bases. The CDR3 DNA is TGCGCCAGCAGCGTAACCGCCGCGACCTCTGGAAACACCATATATTTT. Protein: CASSVTAATSGNTIYF.

CDR3 protein: CSVEDPSWTGNTEAFF. The DNA for the CDR3 is TGCAGCGTTGAAGATCCTTCTTGGACAGGGAACACTGAAGCTTTCTTT. The chain links TRBV29-1 to TRBJ1-1, with 7 bases lining up with TRBD1. V lost 0 bases, J lost 1 base, and 8 bases stayed unmatched. Germline V lookup: CDR1 SQVTM, CDR2 ANQGSEA. The CDR3 runs 16 residues.

CDR3 nucleotide sequence: TGCGCCAGCAGTTCGGACAGGGGGCTTGGAAACACCATATATTTT. Translating it yields CASSSDRGLGNTIYF. The V gene is TRBV5-1, the J gene TRBJ1-3; 11 bases line up with TRBD1. This CDR3 is 15 amino acids long. Germline CDR1 SGHRS, CDR2 YFSETQ. V lost 5 bases to trimming and J lost 3 bases; unmatched junction nucleotides: 4.

This clonotype was found a few times. The rearrangement uses TRBV6-1 and TRBJ2-7; tentatively, D is TRBD2 (5 bases). V shed 3 bases and J shed 2 bases, with 11 bases lying between them. Germline values: CDR1 MNHNS, CDR2 SASEGT. CDR3 length: 14 residues. The CDR3 nucleotides read TGTGCCAGCAGTGACCCCGACTATCCCTACGAGCAGTACTTC. Translated, it gives CASSDPDYPYEQYF.

V gene TRBV7-9 combines with J gene TRBJ1-2; D not resolved. Germline-derived CDR1 and CDR2 are SEHNR and FQNEAQ (reference sequence). This CDR3 has 13 amino acids. V was trimmed by 2 bases and J by 4 bases, leaving 8 bases between them. CDR3 residues: CASSLPLVYGYTF. Here the CDR3 DNA reads TGTGCCAGCAGCTTACCGCTGGTCTATGGCTACACCTTC.

The sample holds a few counts of this clonotype. The V gene is TRBV18, the J gene TRBJ2-3; 9 bases align to TRBD2. J lost 0 bases, V lost 2 bases, and 6 bases had no gene match. The V gene's germline CDR1 is KGHSH and CDR2 LQKENI. This CDR3 region has 17 residues. The CDR3 reads CASSPVTSGASTDTQYF. In DNA form, the CDR3 reads TGTGCCAGCTCACCAGTGACTAGCGGTGCTAGCACAGATACGCAGTATTTT.

This clonotype was observed a few times. The chain carries TRBV10-2 and TRBJ1-1; 9 positions agree with TRBD1. This CDR3 is 17 amino acids long. The V and J ends lost 2 bases and 4 bases, in that order; junction bases with no gene match: 11. Germline V gene data show CDR1 as WSHSY and CDR2 as SAAADI. Here the CDR3 reads CASSEGTGSSGSTEAFF. The CDR3 coding sequence is TGCGCCAGCAGTGAGGGGACAGGGTCGTCCGGGAGCACTGAAGCTTTCTTT.

This sequence joins TRBV2 and TRBJ2-2; 8 nucleotides align to TRBD2. V shed 4 bases and J 6 bases; nucleotides not matched to a gene: 4. This CDR3 spans 14 amino acids. Germline-derived CDR1 and CDR2 are SNHLY and FYNNEI. CDR3 DNA sequence: TGTGCCAGCAGTGCAACTAGCGGTTCCGGGGAGCTGTTTTTT. As protein: CASSATSGSGELFF.

The chain links TRBV5-1 to TRBJ2-2; D is possibly TRBD1 or TRBD2 (5 bases each). The V end was cut by 6 bases, the J end by 4 bases, with 13 bases between. CDR1 is SGHRS, CDR2 YFSETQ, per germline. This CDR3 contains 14 residues. The CDR3 DNA is TGCGCCAGCACGGAAGGGACGGGCACCGGGGAGCTGTTTTTT. Amino acid sequence: CASTEGTGTGELFF.

The sample holds a few counts of this clonotype. The chain combines TRBV10-3 with TRBJ2-5; maybe TRBD2 (6 bases). V lost 8 bases, J lost 7 bases, and 14 bases lay in between. The CDR3 is 12 residues long. CDR1 is ENHRY and CDR2 is SYGVKD in the germline V gene. The CDR3 reads CAIGGPGVTQYF. DNA of the CDR3: TGTGCCATCGGAGGGCCGGGCGTGACCCAGTACTTC.

This clonotype appeared many times. The DNA of the CDR3 is TGCAGCGTTGAGCAGCCCCATGGCTACACCTTC. This encodes CSVEQPHGYTF. This chain links TRBV29-1 with TRBJ1-2; the D is unclear. This CDR3 spans 11 amino acids. The V gene's germline CDR1 is SQVTM and CDR2 ANQGSEA. Deletions cut 3 bases from V and 6 bases from J, with 8 bases between.

This clonotype showed up just a few times. The chain has TRBV20-1 and TRBJ2-7; the D gene is possibly TRBD2 (5 bases). The CDR3 spans 13 residues. The germline gives CDR1 DFQATT, CDR2 SNEGSKA (reference sequence). Deletions cut 6 bases from V and 1 base from J, with 13 bases between. The DNA for the CDR3 is TGCAGTGCCCAGAGGGTTGATTCCTACGAGCAGTACTTC. Translating it yields CSAQRVDSYEQYF.

At least ten counts were recorded for this clonotype. The rearrangement links TRBV2 to TRBJ1-5; D may be TRBD1 (6 bases). Per germline, CDR1 SNHLY and CDR2 FYNNEI. V was cut by 7 bases and J by 3 bases, with 10 bases left in between. The CDR3 totals 13 residues. CDR3 sequence reads: CASKGGINQPQHF. CDR3 nucleotides: TGTGCCAGCAAAGGGGGGATCAATCAGCCCCAGCATTTT.

CDR3 sequence: CASSDDRSSRTEAFF. CDR3 in DNA: TGTGCCAGCAGCGACGACAGGTCCTCTAGAACTGAAGCTTTCTTT. The chain combines TRBV9 with TRBJ1-1; possible D gene TRBD1, 6 bases. The CDR3 has 15 residues. V was pared by 3 bases and J by 5 bases, with 17 bases between. Germline CDR1 SGDLS, CDR2 YYNGEE.

This chain links TRBV5-1 with TRBJ2-3, with TRBD2 as a possible D gene (5 bases). Per germline, CDR1 SGHRS and CDR2 YFSETQ. This CDR3 is built from 14 residues. The V and J ends lost 8 bases and 2 bases respectively, with 15 bases between them. The DNA of the CDR3 is TGCGCCAGTCACAAGGGAGCCCCCACAGATACGCAGTATTTT. Its translation: CASHKGAPTDTQYF.

This clonotype was seen a few times. CDR3 loop: CASSRSRAGLADYEQYF. DNA of the CDR3: TGTGCCAGCAGTCGCTCCCGGGCAGGACTAGCGGATTACGAGCAGTACTTC. The chain carries TRBV7-9 and TRBJ2-7; 10 bases are a match to TRBD2. After removal of 6 bases from V and 4 bases from J, the junction contained 15 bases not matched to a gene. CDR1 SEHNR and CDR2 FQNEAQ come from the germline V gene (reference sequence). The CDR3 consists of 17 residues.

This clonotype was recorded many times. The CDR3 sequence is CASTRHREPNEQFF. As DNA, the CDR3 is TGTGCCAGCACCCGACACAGGGAACCCAATGAGCAGTTCTTC. The V call is TRBV12-3 or TRBV12-4, the J call TRBJ2-1, with a weak D call TRBD1 (6 bases). Trimming removed 7 bases from V and 6 bases from J, with 16 bases in between. The length of the CDR3 is 14 residues.

In this sample, this clonotype turned up a few times. The CDR3 nucleotides are TGCAGTGCTAGCCCGGGACGGTACTCCTACGAGCAGTACTTC. Protein product: CSASPGRYSYEQYF. V usage is TRBV20-1 and J usage is TRBJ2-7; either TRBD1 or TRBD2 may fit D (5 bases each). Germline lookup yields CDR1 DFQATT and CDR2 SNEGSKA (reference sequence). The CDR3 spans 14 residues. The V end was cut by 3 bases, the J end by 0 bases, with 12 bases between.

The CDR3 nucleotides read TGTGCCAGCAGCCAACATGCGAACACTGAAGCTTTCTTT. Translated, it gives CASSQHANTEAFF. The genes are TRBV11-3 and TRBJ1-1; unclear D gene. The CDR3 is made up of 13 amino acids. V dropped 5 bases and J dropped 1 base, with 8 bases sitting between them. Germline V gene sequence: CDR1 SGHNT, CDR2 YENEEA.

At least ten counts were recorded for this clonotype. This chain joins TRBV25-1 and TRBJ1-1, with D possibly matching TRBD1 (5 bases). The CDR3 runs 15 residues. V lost 0 bases and J 3 bases, leaving 11 bases between the germline ends. Germline V lookup: CDR1 MGHDK, CDR2 SYGVNS. CDR3 in amino acids: CASSEYKVRDTEAFF. CDR3 bases: TGTGCCAGCAGTGAATATAAGGTCAGGGACACTGAAGCTTTCTTT.